This record concerns one TCR beta chain sequence. The CDR3 runs 15 residues. Germline CDR1 reads SGHTA; CDR2 reads FQGNSA. The J segment lost 8 bases and the V segment lost 1 base, leaving 8 bases of the junction unmatched. Patients yielded 1 to 8 samples each, pretreatment and on-treatment. Only in-frame clones appear in the TCRdb table, and some are missing; sequencing was by immunoSEQ multiplex PCR. The table shows roughly 84,000 clones, with roughly 80% occurring only once. The sample comes from a study of PD-L1 blockade in urothelial cancer. The sample consisted of PBMCs, taken around atezolizumab (anti-PD-L1) treatment. This TCR came from a man in his 70s with urothelial cancer. V and J are TRBV7-2 and TRBJ1-2; 9 bases line up with TRBD1. As DNA, the CDR3 is TGTGCCAGCAGCTTAGACACAGGGGGCGCAGAGGGCTACACCTTC. The encoded protein is CASSLDTGGAEGYTF.